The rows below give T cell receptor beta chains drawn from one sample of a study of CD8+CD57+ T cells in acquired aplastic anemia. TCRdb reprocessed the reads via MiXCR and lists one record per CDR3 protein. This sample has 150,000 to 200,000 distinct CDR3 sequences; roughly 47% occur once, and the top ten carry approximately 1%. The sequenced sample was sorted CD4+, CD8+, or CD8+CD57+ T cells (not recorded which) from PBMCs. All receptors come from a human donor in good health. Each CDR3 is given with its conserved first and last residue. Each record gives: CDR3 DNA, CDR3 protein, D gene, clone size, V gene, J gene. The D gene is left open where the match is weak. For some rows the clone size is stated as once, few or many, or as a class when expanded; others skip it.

TGTGCCAGCCAACCCTCGGGGGAGAATTCACCCCTCCACTTT	CASQPSGENSPLHF	-	many	TRBV4-2	TRBJ1-6
TGCAGCGTTGGGACTAGCGGGAACACAGATACGCAGTATTTT	CSVGTSGNTDTQYF	TRBD2	-	TRBV29-1	TRBJ2-3
TGTGCCAGCAGGAGACTGGACAGCATCTACACCTTC	CASRRLDSIYTF	-	many	TRBV7-9	TRBJ1-2
TGTGCCAGCTCACGGGGACCGAGCTCCTACGAGCAGTACTTC	CASSRGPSSYEQYF	-	-	TRBV18	TRBJ2-7
TGCAGTGCTAGAGAGCACAGAGAGAACACTGAAGCTTTCTTT	CSAREHRENTEAFF	-	-	TRBV20-1	TRBJ1-1
TGCAGTGCTAGAGTACTAGCGGGTACCTACGAGCAGTACTTC	CSARVLAGTYEQYF	TRBD2	-	TRBV20-1	TRBJ2-7
TGTGCTAGCAGCCGGGGGTCAGGCACCGGGGAGCCGTTTTTT	CASSRGSGTGEPFF	-	-	TRBV5-6	TRBJ2-2
TGTGCCAGCAGTGAAGCGCTTCTGCAGCCCCAGCATTTT	CASSEALLQPQHF	-	-	TRBV2	TRBJ1-5
TGTGCCAGCAGCCCCGGGGGTGAACTTAACTATGGCTACACCTTC	CASSPGGELNYGYTF	-	many	TRBV7-2	TRBJ1-2
TGTGCCAGCAGTGTAACAGTCACCTATGGCTACACCTTC	CASSVTVTYGYTF	-	few	TRBV2	TRBJ1-2
TGTGCCAGCAGTTACCGAGTCGGTGCGGGACAGGGGAACTACGAGCAGTACTTC	CASSYRVGAGQGNYEQYF	TRBD1	many	TRBV6-2/TRBV6-3	TRBJ2-7
TGTGCCAGCAGCCAAGAGCGCACAGATACGCAGTATTTT	CASSQERTDTQYF	-	many	TRBV3-1	TRBJ2-3
TGTGCCATCAGTGGGACAGCTAGCTCCTACAATGAGCAGTTCTTC	CAISGTASSYNEQFF	-	many	TRBV10-3	TRBJ2-1
TGTGCCAGCAGTGCATGGACAGTCAATGAGCAGTTCTTC	CASSAWTVNEQFF	-	-	TRBV2	TRBJ2-1
TGTGCCAGTAGTAGGGACCCAGGGAAACAGTTCTTC	CASSRDPGKQFF	-	-	TRBV19	TRBJ2-1
TGTGCCACCAGTGAGATGCCGGGGGGGGGCCAAGAGACCCAGTACTTC	CATSEMPGGGQETQYF	TRBD2	-	TRBV24-1	TRBJ2-5
TGTGCCATCAGTGATAGGTGGAACACTGAAGCTTTCTTT	CAISDRWNTEAFF	-	-	TRBV10-3	TRBJ1-1
TGTGCCAGCAGCCCAGGCTGGGACTGGGGGGCAGATACGCAGTATTTT	CASSPGWDWGADTQYF	-	many	TRBV11-3	TRBJ2-3
TGTGCCAGCAGCCAGCCTCAGCGGGGGGTTGGCACAGATACGCAGTATTTT	CASSQPQRGVGTDTQYF	TRBD2	-	TRBV14	TRBJ2-3
TGCGCCAGCAGTGACAGGGGAACCGGGGAGCTGTTTTTT	CASSDRGTGELFF	-	many	TRBV10-1	TRBJ2-2
TGCAGTGCTAGAAGGGGTAGCGGAAGCCAAGAGACCCAGTACTTC	CSARRGSGSQETQYF	-	-	TRBV20-1	TRBJ2-5
TGCAGTGCGTCGACGGAAGCCTACGAGCAGTACTTC	CSASTEAYEQYF	-	once	TRBV20-1	TRBJ2-7
TGTGCCAGCAGCGTTAACAGGGGGGCAGCTAACACTGAAGCTTTCTTT	CASSVNRGAANTEAFF	TRBD1	few	TRBV5-6	TRBJ1-1
TGTGCCAGTAGTATGAGGAGGGAGACCCAGTACTTC	CASSMRRETQYF	-	-	TRBV19	TRBJ2-5
TGCGCCAGCAGCTTGGATACAGGGGGCTATGGCTACACCTTC	CASSLDTGGYGYTF	TRBD1	many	TRBV5-1	TRBJ1-2
TGTGCCATCAGTGCGGACAGTAATAATTCACCCCTCCACTTT	CAISADSNNSPLHF	-	-	TRBV10-3	TRBJ1-6
TGTGCCATTCGGACCGGGACAGGGGGTTTTGGCACTGAAGCTTTCTTT	CAIRTGTGGFGTEAFF	TRBD1	many	TRBV10-3	TRBJ1-1
TGTGCCAGCAGCCAAGCTGACGGATATGGCTACACCTTC	CASSQADGYGYTF	-	many	TRBV3-1	TRBJ1-2
TGCAGTGCTCGGAGGACAGGGCCGAGGTACTACGAGCAGTACTTC	CSARRTGPRYYEQYF	TRBD1	-	TRBV20-1	TRBJ2-7
TGTGCCAGCAGTGACCCAGGGGCCGGCTACACCTTC	CASSDPGAGYTF	-	-	TRBV25-1	TRBJ1-2
TGTGCCAGCAGCGCAACTAGCGGGAGGTACCAAGAGACCCAGTACTTC	CASSATSGRYQETQYF	TRBD2	many	TRBV11-2	TRBJ2-5
TGTGCCAGCAGCCAAGATACGGGACAGGGGTCTCGGTCCTATAATTCACCCCTCCACTTT	CASSQDTGQGSRSYNSPLHF	TRBD1	many	TRBV4-2	TRBJ1-6
TGTGCCAGCAGTTATACAGGACAGGGATACAATGAGCAGTTCTTC	CASSYTGQGYNEQFF	TRBD1	many	TRBV5-4	TRBJ2-1
TGTGCCAGCAATCCGGGACAGGGGAACTATGGCTACACCTTC	CASNPGQGNYGYTF	TRBD1	many	TRBV2	TRBJ1-2
TGTGCCAGCAGCCCCTTGGGGGAGGTCCATGGCTACACCTTC	CASSPLGEVHGYTF	-	-	TRBV3-1	TRBJ1-2
TGTGCCACCAGTGCCCCAGGGAGCACAGATACGCAGTATTTT	CATSAPGSTDTQYF	-	few	TRBV24-1	TRBJ2-3
TGTGCCGTTAAGACTGGGACGGCGAACACCGGGGAGCTGTTTTTT	CAVKTGTANTGELFF	-	-	TRBV2	TRBJ2-2
TGTGCCATCAGGGACTCAAGGGGGAATCAGCCCCAGCATTTT	CAIRDSRGNQPQHF	-	-	TRBV10-3	TRBJ1-5
TGTGCCAGCAGCGTAGAGGGACTAGCGGGAGGATGTGAGCAGTACTTC	CASSVEGLAGGCEQYF	TRBD2	once	TRBV9	TRBJ2-7
TGTGCCAGCAGTGACGACAGGGGGCCTTACAATGAGCAGTTCTTC	CASSDDRGPYNEQFF	TRBD1	many	TRBV6-4	TRBJ2-1
TGTGCCATCAGGGGGACAGGGGGAGTAGGGCCCGGGGAGCTGTTTTTT	CAIRGTGGVGPGELFF	TRBD1	-	TRBV10-3	TRBJ2-2
TGTGCCAGCAGCTTGATAGGCGGGGAGAAAAACATTCAGTACTTC	CASSLIGGEKNIQYF	-	few	TRBV5-5	TRBJ2-4
TGTGCCAGTAGTCCCCGGGGATTCCAGACCGGGGAGCTGTTTTTT	CASSPRGFQTGELFF	-	-	TRBV19	TRBJ2-2
TGTGCCAGCAACGACAGGGAGGGTTACGGTTCACCCCTCCACTTT	CASNDREGYGSPLHF	TRBD1	few	TRBV2	TRBJ1-6
TGTGCCACTGAAAGGGGGGGAGATACCTACAATGAGCAGTTCTTC	CATERGGDTYNEQFF	-	-	TRBV12-3/TRBV12-4	TRBJ2-1
TGTGCCAGCACCTCGCGGACTAGCGCCTACGAGCAGTACTTC	CASTSRTSAYEQYF	TRBD2	few	TRBV7-9	TRBJ2-7
TGTGCCGTTCGGGGAGGGGCGGACACCGGGGAGCTGTTTTTT	CAVRGGADTGELFF	TRBD2	-	TRBV10-3	TRBJ2-2
TGCAGTGCTAGAAGGGTGGGTATCACCTACTATGGCTACACCTTC	CSARRVGITYYGYTF	-	many	TRBV20-1	TRBJ1-2
TGTGCCAGCAGGGGACGGGGGCCCCAAGAGACCCAGTACTTC	CASRGRGPQETQYF	-	many	TRBV6-6	TRBJ2-5
TGTGCCAGCAGCGTAGGGGTATACAGCACAGATACGCAGTATTTT	CASSVGVYSTDTQYF	-	many	TRBV9	TRBJ2-3
TGTGCCATCGGGTGGGATGCGAACACTGAAGCTTTCTTT	CAIGWDANTEAFF	-	-	TRBV10-3	TRBJ1-1
TGTGCCAGCAGGCTAGGGGGCAGCTACACCTTC	CASRLGGSYTF	TRBD1	-	TRBV2	TRBJ1-2
TGTGCCAACAGTTACGGAGGACAGAACACTGAAGCTTTCTTT	CANSYGGQNTEAFF	-	-	TRBV27	TRBJ1-1
TGTGCCATCAGTGAGCCGTCCTACGAGCAGTACTTC	CAISEPSYEQYF	-	few	TRBV10-3	TRBJ2-7
TGTGCCATCAAGATCGAGCGGAGTACGCAGTATTTT	CAIKIERSTQYF	-	once	TRBV10-3	TRBJ2-3
TGCAGCCCCTGGACTAGCACTCGCACAGATACGCAGTATTTT	CSPWTSTRTDTQYF	TRBD2	-	TRBV29-1	TRBJ2-3
TGTGCCACCAGTGGCCAACTTCTGCCCGGGTACAATGAAGCTTTCTTT	CATSGQLLPGYNEAFF	-	-	TRBV24-1	TRBJ1-1
TGCGCCAGCAGCTTGGTGGGACTAGCATCAGAGACCCAGTACTTC	CASSLVGLASETQYF	TRBD2	-	TRBV5-1	TRBJ2-5
TGTGCCAGCAGCTCCACTTATACGCAGTATTTT	CASSSTYTQYF	-	many	TRBV3-1	TRBJ2-3
TGCGCCAGCAGCCAAGATTACAACTATGCCTACGAGCAGTACTTC	CASSQDYNYAYEQYF	-	many	TRBV4-1	TRBJ2-7